This T cell receptor (beta chain) was identified during a study of blood T cell repertoires in COVID-19. Study summary: Sites in the United States, Italy and Spain provided acute and convalescent COVID-19 samples. Sources were T cells, B-cell-depleted T cells, or PBMCs; the material itself was cDNA or gDNA.

There are 14 residues in the CDR3. Germline CDR1 LNHNV, CDR2 YYDKDF (reference sequence). V was shortened by 0 bases and J by 3 bases, with 6 bases between the two germline ends. Original data processing: Estimation of nucleated cell counts relied on the amplification of reference gene primers. The protocol was immunoSEQ multiplex PCR, while the TCRdb copy is restricted to in-frame clones and leaves out a portion. D and trimming come from the DNA, and the V and J calls and clone size come from that table. Among some 220,000 clones listed, 75% to 85% were seen once. This chain joins TRBV15 and TRBJ1-3; no clear D gene. Sequenced sample: peripheral blood. This TCR was recovered from a man in his fifties or sixties with active or convalescent COVID-19. The CDR3 region is CATSRDPGGNTIYF. CDR3 bases: TGTGCCACCAGCAGAGACCCCGGTGGAAACACCATATATTTT. The full variable domain, in which reference TRBV15 and TRBJ1-3 provide the parts outside the CDR3, is DAMVIQNPRYQVTQFGKPVTLSCSQTLNHNVMYWYQQKSSQAPKLLFHYYDKDFNNEADTPDNFQSRRPNTSFCFLDIRSPGLGDTAMYLCATSRDPGGNTIYFGEGSWLTVV.